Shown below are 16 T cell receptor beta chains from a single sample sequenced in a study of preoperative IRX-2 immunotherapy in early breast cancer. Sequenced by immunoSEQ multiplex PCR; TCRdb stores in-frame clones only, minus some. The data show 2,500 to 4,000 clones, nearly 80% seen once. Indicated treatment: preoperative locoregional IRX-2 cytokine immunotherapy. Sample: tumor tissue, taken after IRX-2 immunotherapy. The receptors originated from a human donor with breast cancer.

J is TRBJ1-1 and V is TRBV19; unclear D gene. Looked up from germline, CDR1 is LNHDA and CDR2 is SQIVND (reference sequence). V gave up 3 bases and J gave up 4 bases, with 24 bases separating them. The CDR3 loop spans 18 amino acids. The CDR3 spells CASSIIRDPESLGTEAFF. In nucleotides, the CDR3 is TGTGCCAGTAGTATCATTCGGGATCCAGAATCGCTGGGCACTGAAGCTTTCTTT. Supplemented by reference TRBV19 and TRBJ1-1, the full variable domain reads DGGITQSPKYLFRKEGQNVTLSCEQNLNHDAMYWYRQDPGQGLRLIYYSQIVNDFQKGDIAEGYSVSREKKESFPLTVTSAQKNPTAFYLCASSIIRDPESLGTEAFFGQGTRLTVV.

The CDR3 region is CASSLTGVGSGNTIYF. In DNA, the CDR3 is TGCGCCAGCAGTTTGACCGGGGTAGGCTCTGGAAACACCATATATTTT. The chain joins TRBV5-1 to TRBJ1-3; D is undetermined. V lost 5 bases and J 0 bases, leaving 15 bases between the germline ends. The CDR3 spans 16 residues. The germline V gene encodes CDR1 SGHRS and CDR2 YFSETQ. The complete variable domain, with remaining parts taken from reference TRBV5-1 and TRBJ1-3, reads KAGVTQTPRYLIKTRGQQVTLSCSPISGHRSVSWYQQTPGQGLQFLFEYFSETQRNKGNFPGRFSGRQFSNSRSEMNVSTLELGDSALYLCASSLTGVGSGNTIYFGEGSWLTVV.

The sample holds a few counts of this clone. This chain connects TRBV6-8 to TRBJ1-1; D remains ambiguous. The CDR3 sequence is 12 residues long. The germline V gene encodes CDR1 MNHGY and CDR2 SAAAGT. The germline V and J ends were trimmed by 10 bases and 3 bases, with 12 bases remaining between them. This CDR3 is CATGPGDTEAFF. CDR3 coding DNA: TGTGCCACCGGGCCAGGCGACACTGAAGCTTTCTTT.

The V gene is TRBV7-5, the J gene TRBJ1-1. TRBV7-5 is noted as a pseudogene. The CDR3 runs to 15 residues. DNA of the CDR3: TGTGCCAGCAGCTTAATCGTACTGGGGGACACTGAAGCTTTCTTT. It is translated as CASSLIVLGDTEAFF.

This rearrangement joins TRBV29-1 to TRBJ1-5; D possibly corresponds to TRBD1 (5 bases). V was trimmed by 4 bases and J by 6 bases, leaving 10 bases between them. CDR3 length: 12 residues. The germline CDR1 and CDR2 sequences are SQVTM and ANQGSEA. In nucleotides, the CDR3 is TGCAGCGTTGGGGGCACGGGTCAGCCCCAGCATTTT. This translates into CSVGGTGQPQHF. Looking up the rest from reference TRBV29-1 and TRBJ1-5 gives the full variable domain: SAVISQKPSRDICQRGTSLTIQCQVDSQVTMMFWYRQQPGQSLTLIATANQGSEATYESGFVIDKFPISRPNLTFSTLTVSNMSPEDSSIYLCSVGGTGQPQHFGDGTRLSIL.

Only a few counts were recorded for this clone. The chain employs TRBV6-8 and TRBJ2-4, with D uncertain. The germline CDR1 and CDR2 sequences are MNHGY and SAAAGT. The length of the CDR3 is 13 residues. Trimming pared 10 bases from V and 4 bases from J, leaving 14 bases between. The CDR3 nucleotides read TGTGCCACCCTGGACCAGACGAAAAACATTCAGTACTTC. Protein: CATLDQTKNIQYF.

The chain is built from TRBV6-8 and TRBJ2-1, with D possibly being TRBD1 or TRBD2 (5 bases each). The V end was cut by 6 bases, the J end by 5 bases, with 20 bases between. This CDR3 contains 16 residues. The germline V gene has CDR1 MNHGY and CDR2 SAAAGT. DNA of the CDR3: TGTGCCAGCAGGACCACGGGGCTAGCTACCAACAATGAGCAGTTCTTC. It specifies CASRTTGLATNNEQFF.

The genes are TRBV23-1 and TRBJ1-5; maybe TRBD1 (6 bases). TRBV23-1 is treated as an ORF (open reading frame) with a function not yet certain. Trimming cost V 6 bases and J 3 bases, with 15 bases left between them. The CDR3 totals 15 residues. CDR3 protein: CASSLTTGNNQPQHF. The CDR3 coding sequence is TGCGCCAGCAGCCTGACGACAGGCAACAATCAGCCCCAGCATTTT.

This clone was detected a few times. The CDR3 sequence is CASSAGPGGNTGELFF. CDR3 sequence (DNA): TGTGCCAGTAGTGCGGGGCCAGGGGGCAATACCGGGGAGCTGTTTTTT. V gene TRBV19 combines with J gene TRBJ2-2; TRBD1 matches at 8 bases. The length of the CDR3 is 16 residues. Germline V gives CDR1 LNHDA, CDR2 SQIVND (reference sequence). V gave up 5 bases and J gave up 5 bases; unmatched junction bases: 10. The variable domain in full, with the rest retrieved from reference TRBV19 and TRBJ2-2, is DGGITQSPKYLFRKEGQNVTLSCEQNLNHDAMYWYRQDPGQGLRLIYYSQIVNDFQKGDIAEGYSVSREKKESFPLTVTSAQKNPTAFYLCASSAGPGGNTGELFFGEGSRLTVL.

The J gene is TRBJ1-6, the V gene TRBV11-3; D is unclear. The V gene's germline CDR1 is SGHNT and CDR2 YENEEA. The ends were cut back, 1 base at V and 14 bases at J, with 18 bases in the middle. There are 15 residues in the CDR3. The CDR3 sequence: CASSLGGSIGDSLHF. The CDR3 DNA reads TGTGCCAGCAGCTTAGGAGGTTCGATAGGCGATTCCCTCCACTTT.

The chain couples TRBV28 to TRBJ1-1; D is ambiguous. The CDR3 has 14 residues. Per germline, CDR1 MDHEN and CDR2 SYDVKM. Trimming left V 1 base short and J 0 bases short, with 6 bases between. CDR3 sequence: CASSLSYVNTEAFF. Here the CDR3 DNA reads TGTGCCAGCAGTTTATCTTACGTGAACACTGAAGCTTTCTTT.

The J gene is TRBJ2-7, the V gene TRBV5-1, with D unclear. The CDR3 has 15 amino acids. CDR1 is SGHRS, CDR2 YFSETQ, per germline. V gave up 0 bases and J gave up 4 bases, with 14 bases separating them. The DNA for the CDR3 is TGCGCCAGCAGCTTGGTCGCAGACCACCGATACGAGCAGTACTTC. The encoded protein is CASSLVADHRYEQYF.

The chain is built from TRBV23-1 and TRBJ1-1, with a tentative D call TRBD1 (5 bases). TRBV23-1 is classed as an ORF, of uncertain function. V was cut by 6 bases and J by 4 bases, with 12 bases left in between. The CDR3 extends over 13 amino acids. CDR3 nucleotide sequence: TGCGCCAGCAGCCAAGGGACTCTCACTGAAGCTTTCTTT. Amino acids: CASSQGTLTEAFF.

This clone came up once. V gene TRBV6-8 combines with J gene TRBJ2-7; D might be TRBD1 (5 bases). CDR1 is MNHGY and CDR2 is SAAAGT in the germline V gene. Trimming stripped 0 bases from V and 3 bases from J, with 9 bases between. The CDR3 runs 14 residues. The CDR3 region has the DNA TGTGCCAGCAGTTACTCTTCAGGGTACTACGAGCAGTACTTC. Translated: CASSYSSGYYEQYF.

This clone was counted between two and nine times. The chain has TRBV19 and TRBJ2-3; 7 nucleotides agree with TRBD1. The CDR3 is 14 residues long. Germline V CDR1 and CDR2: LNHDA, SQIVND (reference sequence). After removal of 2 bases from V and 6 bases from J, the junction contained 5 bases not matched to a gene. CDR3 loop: CASSIQGVHDTQYF. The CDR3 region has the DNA TGTGCCAGTAGTATACAGGGGGTACACGATACGCAGTATTTT.

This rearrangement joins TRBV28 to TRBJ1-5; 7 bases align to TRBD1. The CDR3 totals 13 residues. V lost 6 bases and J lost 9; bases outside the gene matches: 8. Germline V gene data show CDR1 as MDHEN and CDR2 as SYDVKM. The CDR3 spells CASSRQGNRPQHF. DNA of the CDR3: TGTGCCAGCAGCCGACAGGGCAATAGGCCCCAGCATTTT.